This T cell receptor beta chain was identified in a study of shared clonotypes between healthy human individuals. For the study at large: Donor ages ranged 18 to 49 years: a couple of women, a few men.

Only in-frame clones appear in the TCRdb table, and some are missing; sequencing was by immunoSEQ multiplex PCR. Of 800,000 or so clones listed, roughly 96% were seen once; the top ten hold 0.2% to 0.25%. CD45RO-negative CD8 cells positively selected for CCR7 made up the naive population, which excluded terminally differentiated effector memory CD45RA+ cells. CDR3 length: 19 amino acids. Germline V gene sequence: CDR1 SGHAT, CDR2 FQNNGV. With 4 bases clipped from V and 7 bases from J, the junction kept 16 bases outside the gene matches. The table lists this clone with a count of one. The clonotype was recovered from a man aged 25-45 years in good health. The source material was naive CD8+ T cells sorted from blood. The J gene is TRBJ2-1, the V gene TRBV11-2, with TRBD2 identical over 13 bases. This CDR3 is CASSYEGNLGLAGVNEQFF. The CDR3 region has the DNA TGTGCCAGCAGCTACGAGGGAAACTTAGGACTAGCGGGAGTGAATGAGCAGTTCTTC.